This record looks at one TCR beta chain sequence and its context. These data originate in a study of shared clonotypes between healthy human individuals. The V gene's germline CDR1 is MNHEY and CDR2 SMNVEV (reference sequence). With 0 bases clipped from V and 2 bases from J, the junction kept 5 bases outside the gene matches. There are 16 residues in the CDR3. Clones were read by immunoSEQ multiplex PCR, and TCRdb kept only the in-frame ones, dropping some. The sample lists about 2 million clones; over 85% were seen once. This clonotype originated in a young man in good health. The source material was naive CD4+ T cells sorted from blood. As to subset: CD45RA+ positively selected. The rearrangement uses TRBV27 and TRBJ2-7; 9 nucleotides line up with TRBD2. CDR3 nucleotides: TGTGCCAGCAGTTTATCTTCCGCGGGAGGGACCTACGAGCAGTACTTC. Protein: CASSLSSAGGTYEQYF.